This T cell receptor (beta chain) was captured by sequencing in a study of cytomegalovirus exposure and HLA in healthy donors. About the research overall: Early on, a data release was issued that held roughly 84 million unique TCRs from HLA-typed donors. Study-level findings and limits: Rarity held for most TCR sequences, but there were some public TCRs that occurred in many donors. Reports showed the classifier diagnosing cytomegalovirus status with high specificity and sensitivity. According to an earlier analysis, most TCR beta V segments yielded productive rearrangements about 87% or about 30% of the time.

Remarks on this clone: Its target is unknown.

The CDR3 runs 15 residues. Germline CDR1 GTSNPN, CDR2 SVGIG (reference sequence). The trim removed 2 bases at V and 4 bases at J, leaving 7 bases unmatched. The PCR made use of 60 Vbeta and 13 Jbeta primers. The method was immunoSEQ multiplex PCR; TCRdb's version includes in-frame clones alone and lacks a portion of them. The sample includes under 250,000 clones, over 75% seen only once; the top ten take less than 2.5%. The chain links TRBV30 to TRBJ2-3; 9 positions agree with TRBD2. Sequences were obtained from PBMCs. The clonotype comes from a woman in her forties or fifties in good health and CMV-seronegative. The DNA of the CDR3 is TGTGCCTGGAGTAAGGGACTAGCCTCCCCAGATACGCAGTATTTT. It yields the protein CAWSKGLASPDTQYF.